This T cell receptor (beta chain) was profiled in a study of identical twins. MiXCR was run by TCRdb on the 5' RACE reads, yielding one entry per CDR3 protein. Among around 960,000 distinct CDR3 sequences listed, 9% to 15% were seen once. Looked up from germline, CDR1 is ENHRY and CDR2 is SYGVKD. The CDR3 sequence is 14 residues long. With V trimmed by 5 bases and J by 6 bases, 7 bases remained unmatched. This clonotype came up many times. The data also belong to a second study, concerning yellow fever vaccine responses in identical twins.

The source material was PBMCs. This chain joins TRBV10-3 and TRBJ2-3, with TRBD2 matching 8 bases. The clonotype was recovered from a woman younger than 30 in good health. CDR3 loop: CAISSSGGLDTQYF. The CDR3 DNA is TGTGCCATCAGTTCGTCGGGGGGGCTCGATACGCAGTATTTT.